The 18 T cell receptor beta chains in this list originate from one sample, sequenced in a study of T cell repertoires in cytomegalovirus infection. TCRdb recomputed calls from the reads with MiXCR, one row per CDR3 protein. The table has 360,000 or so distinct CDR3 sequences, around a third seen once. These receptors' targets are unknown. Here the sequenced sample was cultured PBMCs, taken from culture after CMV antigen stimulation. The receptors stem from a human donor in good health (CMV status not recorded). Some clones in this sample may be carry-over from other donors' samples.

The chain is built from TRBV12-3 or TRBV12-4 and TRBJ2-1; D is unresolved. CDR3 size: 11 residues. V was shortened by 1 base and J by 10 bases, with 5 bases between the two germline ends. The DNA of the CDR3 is TGTGCCAGCAGTTTAGGGGAAGAGCAGTTCTTC. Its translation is CASSLGEEQFF.

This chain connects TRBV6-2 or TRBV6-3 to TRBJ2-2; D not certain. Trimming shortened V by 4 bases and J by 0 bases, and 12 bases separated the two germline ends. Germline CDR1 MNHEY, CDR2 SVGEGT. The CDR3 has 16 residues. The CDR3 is CASSSGSFANTGELFF. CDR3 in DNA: TGTGCCAGCAGTTCAGGATCGTTCGCGAACACCGGGGAGCTGTTTTTT.

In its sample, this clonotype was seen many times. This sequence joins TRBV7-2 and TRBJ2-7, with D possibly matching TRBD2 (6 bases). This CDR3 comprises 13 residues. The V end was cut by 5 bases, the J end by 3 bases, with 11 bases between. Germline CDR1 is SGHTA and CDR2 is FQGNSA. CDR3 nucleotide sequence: TGTGCCAGCAGCCTGGGACTGCTCTACGAGCAGTACTTC. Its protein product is CASSLGLLYEQYF. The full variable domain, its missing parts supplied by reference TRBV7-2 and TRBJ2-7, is GAGVSQSPSNKVTEKGKDVELRCDPISGHTALYWYRQSLGQGLEFLIYFQGNSAPDKSGLPSDRFSAERTGGSVSTLTIQRTQQEDSAVYLCASSLGLLYEQYFGPGTRLTVT.

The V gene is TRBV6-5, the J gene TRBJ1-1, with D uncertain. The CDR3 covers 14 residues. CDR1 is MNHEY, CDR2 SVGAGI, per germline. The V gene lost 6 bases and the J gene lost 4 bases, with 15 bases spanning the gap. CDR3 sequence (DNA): TGTGCCAGCAGCACTCGACGGGGTCTCACTGAAGCTTTCTTT. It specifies CASSTRRGLTEAFF.

The CDR3 DNA reads as TGTGCCAGCAGTGTTCCGCAGCTGCCGAATTCACCCCTCCACTTT. Translating gives CASSVPQLPNSPLHF. This rearrangement joins TRBV6-1 to TRBJ1-6; D gene uncertain. The CDR3 runs to 15 residues. V was shortened by 4 bases and J by 7 bases, with 14 bases between the two germline ends. CDR1 and CDR2 (germline): MNHNS, SASEGT.

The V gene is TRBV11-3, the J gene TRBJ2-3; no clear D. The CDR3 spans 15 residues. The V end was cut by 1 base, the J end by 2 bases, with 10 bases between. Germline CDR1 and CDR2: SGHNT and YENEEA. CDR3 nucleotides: TGTGCCAGCAGCTTAGGTCGGGTTTACACAGATACGCAGTATTTT. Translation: CASSLGRVYTDTQYF.

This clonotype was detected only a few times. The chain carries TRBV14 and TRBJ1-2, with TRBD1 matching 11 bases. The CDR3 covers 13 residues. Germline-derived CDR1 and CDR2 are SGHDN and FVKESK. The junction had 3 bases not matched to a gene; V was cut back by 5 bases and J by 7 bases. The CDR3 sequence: CASSGQGALGYTF. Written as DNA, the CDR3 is TGTGCCAGCAGCGGACAGGGGGCGCTTGGCTACACCTTC.

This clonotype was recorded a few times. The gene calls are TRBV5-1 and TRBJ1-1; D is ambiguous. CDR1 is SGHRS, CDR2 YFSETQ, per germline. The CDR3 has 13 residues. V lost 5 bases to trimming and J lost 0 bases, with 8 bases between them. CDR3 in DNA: TGCGCCAGCAGGCAAAGCATGAACACTGAAGCTTTCTTT. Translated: CASRQSMNTEAFF.

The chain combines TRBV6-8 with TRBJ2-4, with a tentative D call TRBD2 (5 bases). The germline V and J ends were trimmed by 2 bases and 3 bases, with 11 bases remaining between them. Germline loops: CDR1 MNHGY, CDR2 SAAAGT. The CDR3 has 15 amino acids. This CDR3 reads CASSYRVRGKNIQYF. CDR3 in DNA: TGTGCCAGCAGTTACAGGGTTCGGGGCAAAAACATTCAGTACTTC.

DNA for the CDR3: TGTGCCAGTCAGACAGATAACTCTGGAAACACCATATATTTT. Amino acid sequence: CASQTDNSGNTIYF. This rearrangement joins TRBV7-2 to TRBJ1-3; D is possibly TRBD1 (5 bases). Deletions cut 9 bases from V and 0 bases from J, with 12 bases between. CDR3 size: 14 residues. Germline assignment: CDR1 SGHTA and CDR2 FQGNSA.

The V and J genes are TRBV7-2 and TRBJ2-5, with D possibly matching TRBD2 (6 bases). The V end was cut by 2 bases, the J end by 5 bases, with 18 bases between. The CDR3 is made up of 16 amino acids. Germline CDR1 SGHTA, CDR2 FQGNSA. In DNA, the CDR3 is TGTGCCAGCAGCTTAAGCCCCGGGCAGGGAGGTGAGACCCAGTACTTC. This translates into CASSLSPGQGGETQYF.

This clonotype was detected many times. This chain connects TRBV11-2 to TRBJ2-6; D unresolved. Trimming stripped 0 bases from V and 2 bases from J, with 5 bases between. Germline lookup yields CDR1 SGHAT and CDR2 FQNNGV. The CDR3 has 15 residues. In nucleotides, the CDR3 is TGTGCCAGCAGCTTAGACAGAGCTGGGGCCAACGTCCTGACTTTC. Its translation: CASSLDRAGANVLTF.

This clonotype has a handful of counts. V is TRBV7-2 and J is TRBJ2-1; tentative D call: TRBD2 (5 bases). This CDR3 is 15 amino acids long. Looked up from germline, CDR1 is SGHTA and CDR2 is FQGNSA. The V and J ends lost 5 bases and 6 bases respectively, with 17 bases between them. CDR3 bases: TGTGCCAGCAGCCCGGCGGGCTTTCCGGGCAATGAGCAGTTCTTC. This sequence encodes CASSPAGFPGNEQFF.

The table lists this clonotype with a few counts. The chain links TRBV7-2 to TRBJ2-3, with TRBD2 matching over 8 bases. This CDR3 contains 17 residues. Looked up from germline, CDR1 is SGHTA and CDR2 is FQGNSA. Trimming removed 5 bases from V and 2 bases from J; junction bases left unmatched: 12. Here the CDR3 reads CASSHGVAGLLTDTQYF. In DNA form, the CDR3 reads TGTGCCAGCAGCCATGGGGTAGCGGGGCTTCTCACAGATACGCAGTATTTT.

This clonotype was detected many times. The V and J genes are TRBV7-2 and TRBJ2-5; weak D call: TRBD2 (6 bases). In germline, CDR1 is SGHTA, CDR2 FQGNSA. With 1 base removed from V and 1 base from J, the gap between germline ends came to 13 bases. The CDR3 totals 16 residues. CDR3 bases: TGTGCCAGCAGCTTAGGAGTCGGTAGCGGCCAAGAGACCCAGTACTTC. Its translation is CASSLGVGSGQETQYF.

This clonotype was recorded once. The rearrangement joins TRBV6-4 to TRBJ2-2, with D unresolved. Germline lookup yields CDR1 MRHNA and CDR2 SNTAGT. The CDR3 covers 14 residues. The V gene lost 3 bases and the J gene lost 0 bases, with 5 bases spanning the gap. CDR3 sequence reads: CASSEIPNTGELFF. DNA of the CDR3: TGTGCCAGCAGTGAGATTCCGAACACCGGGGAGCTGTTTTTT.

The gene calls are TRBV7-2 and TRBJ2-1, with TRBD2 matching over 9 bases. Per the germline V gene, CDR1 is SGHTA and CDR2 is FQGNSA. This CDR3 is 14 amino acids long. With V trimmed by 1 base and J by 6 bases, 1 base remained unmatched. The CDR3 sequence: CASSLGGGGNEQFF. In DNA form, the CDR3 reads TGTGCCAGCAGCTTAGGCGGGGGGGGCAATGAGCAGTTCTTC.

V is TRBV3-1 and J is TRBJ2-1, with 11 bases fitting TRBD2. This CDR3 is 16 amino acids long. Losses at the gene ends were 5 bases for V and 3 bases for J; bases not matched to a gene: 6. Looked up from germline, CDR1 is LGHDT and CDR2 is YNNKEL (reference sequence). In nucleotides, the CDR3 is TGTGCCAGCAGCATATTCGGGACTAGCGGCTACAATGAGCAGTTCTTC. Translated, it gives CASSIFGTSGYNEQFF.